Below are 27 T cell receptor beta chains sequenced from a single sample in a study of beta chain features in type 1 diabetes. Expressed TCRB transcripts were sequenced after all isolated RNA was converted to cDNA. The assay was immunoSEQ multiplex PCR, and TCRdb's table has in-frame clones only and misses some. The repertoire holds a few hundred thousand clones, 20% seen once, with approximately 0.041% in the top ten. Sequencing was performed on naive CD4+ T cells from blood. The receptors originated from a woman between 18 and 29 years old in good health.

This clone was recorded a few times. The V and J genes are TRBV18 and TRBJ1-3; 7 bases are shared with TRBD1. CDR1 and CDR2 (germline): KGHSH, LQKENI. V trimming: 3 bases; J trimming: 0 bases; junction bases outside the gene matches: 8. The CDR3 length is 17 residues. CDR3 nucleotide sequence: TGTGCCAGCTCACCGAATACAGGGGCGAGCTCTGGAAACACCATATATTTT. Protein: CASSPNTGASSGNTIYF.

This clone was recorded a few times. The V and J genes are TRBV29-1 and TRBJ2-1; 9 bases line up with TRBD2. Trimming cost V 6 bases and J 8 bases; bases outside gene matches: 5. The CDR3 covers 12 residues. CDR1 is SQVTM, CDR2 ANQGSEA, per germline. The CDR3 loop is CSVQREVDEQFF. The CDR3 nucleotides are TGCAGCGTACAGCGGGAGGTTGATGAGCAGTTCTTC.

Notes on this clone: The sample holds other DNA sequences that translate to the same CDR3. The V gene is TRBV29-1, the J gene TRBJ1-1, with D perhaps TRBD1 (5 bases). Germline assignment: CDR1 SQVTM and CDR2 ANQGSEA. This CDR3 contains 12 residues. Trimming shortened V by 4 bases and J by 1 base, and 7 bases separated the two germline ends. The CDR3 region is CSVGRENTEAFF. The DNA of the CDR3 is TGCAGCGTTGGCAGGGAGAACACTGAAGCTTTCTTT.

This clone has only a few counts. The rearrangement joins TRBV30 to TRBJ1-1, with D maybe TRBD1 (5 bases). V was clipped by 3 bases and J by 5 bases, with 19 bases between them. The CDR3 runs 15 residues. Germline CDR1 reads GTSNPN; CDR2 reads SVGIG (reference sequence). The CDR3, as DNA: TGTGCCTGGAGCGGGGGAGTCATCCTGGGGACTGAAGCTTTCTTT. The encoded protein is CAWSGGVILGTEAFF.

This clone was found a few times. V and J are TRBV4-3 and TRBJ2-7; D call uncertain. The CDR3 is 16 residues long. Trimming removed 1 base at V and 2 bases at J, with 15 bases between. Per germline, CDR1 LGHNA and CDR2 YSLEER. As DNA, the CDR3 is TGCGCCAGCAGCCAAGGGCCCCAGCTGACTGCCTACGAGCAGTACTTC. This sequence encodes CASSQGPQLTAYEQYF.

J is TRBJ2-7 and V is TRBV5-6; D perhaps matches TRBD2 (5 bases). The V gene's germline CDR1 is SGHDT and CDR2 YYEEEE. The CDR3 loop spans 14 amino acids. Trimming left V 0 bases short and J 1 base short, with 8 bases between. CDR3 amino acids: CASSLGGSSYEQYF. In DNA, the CDR3 is TGTGCCAGCAGCTTGGGAGGGTCTTCCTACGAGCAGTACTTC.

This chain links TRBV7-2 with TRBJ1-5; D gene uncertain. Germline CDR1 and CDR2: SGHTA and FQGNSA. Between the trimmed V and J ends, which lost 1 base and 0 bases, there was a span of 10 bases. This CDR3 is built from 16 residues. The CDR3 DNA reads TGTGCCAGCAGCTTAGGGAGGGCCTATAGCAATCAGCCCCAGCATTTT. It codes for CASSLGRAYSNQPQHF.

The chain uses TRBV9 and TRBJ1-1, with 7 bases aligning to TRBD1. The CDR3 has 13 residues. Germline V gives CDR1 SGDLS, CDR2 YYNGEE. Trimming removed 0 bases from V and 10 bases from J; junction bases left unmatched: 6. The CDR3 DNA is TGTGCCAGCAGCGTAGTCCCTACAGGGGTAGCTTTCTTT. It codes for CASSVVPTGVAFF.

J is TRBJ2-7 and V is TRBV5-1; 14 nucleotides agree with TRBD2. The CDR3 runs 16 residues. Trimming cost V 0 bases and J 2 bases; bases outside gene matches: 1. Germline V gene sequence: CDR1 SGHRS, CDR2 YFSETQ. The CDR3 bases are TGCGCCAGCAGCTTGGGGACTAGCGGGAGGACCTACGAGCAGTACTTC. Protein sequence: CASSLGTSGRTYEQYF.

The table lists this clone with a few counts. This sequence joins TRBV6-5 and TRBJ1-5; TRBD1 agrees at 10 bases. Trimming at V came to 5 bases and at J to 9 bases, leaving 7 bases not matched to a gene. The CDR3 runs 14 residues. The V gene's germline CDR1 is MNHEY and CDR2 SVGAGI. CDR3 bases: TGTGCCAGCAGTAGGGGACAGGGGAGATCGCCCCAGCATTTT. Encoded protein: CASSRGQGRSPQHF.

This sequence joins TRBV10-3 and TRBJ2-5; D unclear. V gave up 10 bases and J gave up 5 bases, with 11 bases separating them. This CDR3 has 11 amino acids. Looked up from germline, CDR1 is ENHRY and CDR2 is SYGVKD. CDR3 sequence (DNA): TGTGCCACTGAAAACGGGGAGACCCAGTACTTC. This translates into CATENGETQYF.

The CDR3 here is CASSSQGALYYEQYF. The CDR3, as DNA: TGTGCCAGCAGCTCTCAGGGGGCTCTTTACTACGAGCAGTACTTC. This rearrangement joins TRBV7-2 to TRBJ2-7; 8 positions agree with TRBD1. Germline trimming cut 4 bases from V and 3 bases from J; bases unmatched to any gene: 8. The CDR3 has 15 amino acids. The V gene's germline CDR1 is SGHTA and CDR2 FQGNSA.

The J gene is TRBJ1-2, the V gene TRBV6-1, with 7 bases identical to TRBD1. The germline V gene encodes CDR1 MNHNS and CDR2 SASEGT. The CDR3 length is 13 residues. The trim removed 6 bases at V and 6 bases at J, leaving 7 bases unmatched. The CDR3 spells CASRLTGWDGYTF. Here the CDR3 DNA reads TGTGCCAGCAGATTGACAGGGTGGGATGGCTACACCTTC.

The CDR3 reads CALHRARTEAFF. Written as DNA, the CDR3 is TGTGCCTTACACAGGGCGCGGACTGAAGCTTTCTTT. The chain links TRBV30 to TRBJ1-1; D perhaps matches TRBD1 (6 bases). Trimming removed 7 bases at V and 5 bases at J, with 14 bases between. The germline CDR1 and CDR2 sequences are GTSNPN and SVGIG (reference sequence). The CDR3 runs to 12 residues. Full variable domain (rest looked up from reference TRBV30 and TRBJ1-1): SQTIHQWPATLVQPVGSPLSLECTVEGTSNPNLYWYRQAAGRGLQLLFYSVGIGQISSEVPQNLSASRPQDRQFILSSKKLLLSDSGFYLCALHRARTEAFFGQGTRLTVV.

This clone was found a few times. The chain carries TRBV7-9 and TRBJ2-1, with D unresolved. Deletions cut 3 bases from V and 0 bases from J, with 12 bases between. The germline V gene encodes CDR1 SEHNR and CDR2 FQNEAQ (reference sequence). This CDR3 contains 16 residues. CDR3 sequence: CASSLRRVSSYNEQFF. CDR3 nucleotides: TGTGCCAGCAGCTTGAGACGGGTGAGCTCCTACAATGAGCAGTTCTTC.

The chain links TRBV2 to TRBJ2-7, with TRBD2 matching 8 bases. Trimming removed 8 bases from V and 6 bases from J; junction bases left unmatched: 9. The CDR3 extends over 13 amino acids. Per germline, CDR1 SNHLY and CDR2 FYNNEI. The CDR3 DNA is TGTGCCAGCTGCGGAGCGGGAGATGGCGAGCAGTACTTC. It codes for CASCGAGDGEQYF.

The rearrangement links TRBV6-6 to TRBJ1-1; D is undetermined. Germline V gives CDR1 MNHNY, CDR2 SVGAGI (reference sequence). With 1 base removed from V and 4 bases from J, the gap between germline ends came to 13 bases. CDR3 length: 15 amino acids. The CDR3 bases are TGTGCCAGCAGTTACTTCCCGGAGCGAGTCACTGAAGCTTTCTTT. Translation: CASSYFPERVTEAFF.

The chain couples TRBV5-4 to TRBJ2-3; 9 positions agree with TRBD2. This CDR3 is built from 17 residues. From germline, CDR1 is SGHNT and CDR2 YYREEE (reference sequence). Trimming cost V 3 bases and J 4 bases; bases outside gene matches: 12. The CDR3 nucleotides are TGTGCCAGCAGCTCCCCTGTAGGCGGGAGGGCTGCAGATACGCAGTATTTT. Amino acid sequence: CASSSPVGGRAADTQYF.

The V gene is TRBV5-1, the J gene TRBJ2-3; 11 bases are a match to TRBD2. The CDR3 length is 18 residues. Losses at the gene ends were 2 bases for V and 1 base for J; bases not matched to a gene: 9. Germline V gives CDR1 SGHRS, CDR2 YFSETQ. CDR3 sequence reads: CASSFGLAGGPGTDTQYF. The CDR3 region has the DNA TGCGCCAGCAGCTTTGGGCTAGCGGGAGGCCCTGGCACAGATACGCAGTATTTT.

The V and J genes are TRBV7-9 and TRBJ2-5; tentatively, D is TRBD2 (5 bases). Germline V gives CDR1 SEHNR, CDR2 FQNEAQ (reference sequence). This CDR3 has 12 residues. Between the trimmed V and J ends, which lost 8 bases and 5 bases, there was a span of 12 bases. CDR3 loop: CASHRDWETQYF. DNA of the CDR3: TGTGCCAGCCACCGGGATTGGGAGACCCAGTACTTC.

In its sample, this clone was seen a few times. This chain links TRBV11-3 with TRBJ2-1, with D perhaps TRBD2 (6 bases). Germline CDR1 and CDR2: SGHNT and YENEEA. Deletions cut 6 bases from V and 9 bases from J, with 18 bases between. The CDR3 is 14 amino acids. The CDR3 reads CASRVRENPSEQFF. The CDR3 nucleotides are TGTGCCAGCAGGGTCCGGGAGAACCCCAGTGAGCAGTTCTTC.

The chain's CDR3 is CACIIRGVNEKLFF. CDR3 sequence (DNA): TGTGCCTGCATCATCAGGGGAGTCAATGAAAAACTGTTTTTT. The V call is TRBV30, the J call TRBJ1-4; perhaps TRBD1 as D (6 bases). V shed 6 bases and J shed 5 bases, with 16 bases lying between them. Germline assignment: CDR1 GTSNPN and CDR2 SVGIG (reference sequence). The CDR3 consists of 14 residues.

The chain has TRBV11-2 and TRBJ2-3; D gene unclear. V was trimmed by 1 base and J by 4 bases, leaving 15 bases between them. Per the germline V gene, CDR1 is SGHAT and CDR2 is FQNNGV. This CDR3 is 16 amino acids long. The CDR3 bases are TGTGCCAGCAGCTTAGGGTTACCCGGAGTGGCAGATACGCAGTATTTT. It translates to CASSLGLPGVADTQYF.

V usage is TRBV4-2 and J usage is TRBJ1-3; 8 bases fit TRBD1. The length of the CDR3 is 14 residues. Trimming removed 3 bases from V and 2 bases from J; junction bases left unmatched: 0. Germline CDR1 and CDR2: LGHNA and YNFKEQ. CDR3 nucleotide sequence: TGTGCCAGCAGCCAGGGACAGGCTGGAAACACCATATATTTT. This sequence encodes CASSQGQAGNTIYF.

This clone has a handful of counts. This sequence joins TRBV5-1 and TRBJ2-1; TRBD2 matches at 7 bases. Looked up from germline, CDR1 is SGHRS and CDR2 is YFSETQ. The V gene end was trimmed by 4 bases and the J gene end by 0 bases; junction bases not matched to a gene: 4. The CDR3 runs 15 residues. The CDR3 sequence: CASSLLANSYNEQFF. CDR3 in DNA: TGCGCCAGCAGCCTACTAGCGAACTCCTACAATGAGCAGTTCTTC.

The V call is TRBV2, the J call TRBJ2-3; D uncertain. V dropped 4 bases and J dropped 6 bases, with 5 bases sitting between them. There are 11 residues in the CDR3. The germline V gene has CDR1 SNHLY and CDR2 FYNNEI. The CDR3 sequence: CASSVSDTQYF. As DNA, the CDR3 is TGTGCCAGCAGTGTTTCTGATACGCAGTATTTT.

The J gene is TRBJ2-1, the V gene TRBV11-2, with D perhaps TRBD2 (6 bases). CDR3 length: 16 amino acids. Germline lookup yields CDR1 SGHAT and CDR2 FQNNGV. V was cut by 5 bases and J by 7 bases, with 21 bases left in between. CDR3 DNA sequence: TGTGCCAGCAGCGCCGGGACTCGCTCTTCGGGGAATGAGCAGTTCTTC. Translation gives CASSAGTRSSGNEQFF.